This is a list of T cell receptor beta chains from one sample in a study of spatial heterogeneity in lung cancer. From the 5' RACE reads, TCRdb called clonotypes with MiXCR, one entry per CDR3 protein. Among around 98,000 distinct CDR3 sequences listed, roughly a fifth were seen once. This specimen consisted of PBMCs, obtained at follow-up. These receptors all come from a male donor with early-stage non-small cell lung cancer. Each CDR3 is given without its conserved first and last residue.

15 TRBV5-1 ASSLVSRQTNTGELF
13 TRBV7-2 ASSSQGALRGGYT
14 TRBV6-2/TRBV6-3 ASSRGSRSGGDTQY
11 TRBV27 ASSLTLADGYT
13 TRBV20-1 SARPGQLMNTEAF
17 TRBV4-1 ASSQDLLLDSNVADGYT
11 TRBV20-1 SAPRQSAEKLF
14 TRBV2 ASSEAQDISSYEQY
11 TRBV27 ASRRVTNEKLF
11 TRBV20-1 SATEDSNQPQH
13 TRBV20-1 SAPYAQSTGSPLH
10 TRBV10-2 ASSELGHIQY
13 TRBV9 ASSHGTSGYNEQF
13 TRBV7-2 ASSRPDTAGETQY
11 TRBV20-1 SARDRGNEKLF
12 TRBV3-1 ASSGGGYTGELF
11 TRBV9 ASSVVDNTEAF